This entry lists 31 T cell receptor beta chains sequenced from one sample in a study of cytomegalovirus exposure and HLA in healthy donors. The study ran its PCR with 60 Vbeta and 13 Jbeta primers. Clones were read by immunoSEQ multiplex PCR, and TCRdb kept only the in-frame ones, dropping some. The sample gives about 85,000 clones, about 70% of which show up once; around 1.9% is in the top ten. Sequencing was done on a sample of PBMCs. The receptors derive from a man aged 25-45 years in good health and CMV-seronegative.

In its sample, this clone was seen a few times. The V call is TRBV19, the J call TRBJ1-5; tentative D call: TRBD1 (6 bases). V was shortened by 3 bases and J by 5 bases, with 11 bases between the two germline ends. The CDR3 sequence is 14 residues long. Per germline, CDR1 LNHDA and CDR2 SQIVND (reference sequence). In DNA form, the CDR3 reads TGTGCCAGTAGTATGGTACAGGGATATCAGCCCCAGCATTTT. This sequence encodes CASSMVQGYQPQHF.

The chain joins TRBV2 to TRBJ2-5; 10 nucleotides match TRBD2. This CDR3 is 13 amino acids long. Germline loops: CDR1 SNHLY, CDR2 FYNNEI. The V gene end was trimmed by 6 bases and the J gene end by 2 bases; junction bases not matched to a gene: 0. The CDR3 DNA is TGTGCCAGCAGGACTAGCGGGCAAGAGACCCAGTACTTC. This encodes CASRTSGQETQYF.

A few counts support this clone. V usage is TRBV19 and J usage is TRBJ2-7, with 11 bases that match TRBD2. Germline CDR1 and CDR2: LNHDA and SQIVND (reference sequence). Trimming at V came to 4 bases and at J to 2 bases, leaving 1 base not matched to a gene. The CDR3 extends over 14 amino acids. DNA of the CDR3: TGTGCCAGTAGTACTAGCGGGGGGCCCTACGAGCAGTACTTC. It codes for CASSTSGGPYEQYF.

This clone has only a few counts. The chain is built from TRBV9 and TRBJ2-5, with 11 bases aligning to TRBD2. CDR1 and CDR2 (germline): SGDLS, YYNGEE. V gave up 3 bases and J gave up 4 bases; unmatched junction bases: 5. There are 15 residues in the CDR3. CDR3 region: CASSGGLAEVETQYF. In nucleotides, the CDR3 is TGTGCCAGCAGCGGGGGACTAGCGGAGGTAGAGACCCAGTACTTC.

This chain links TRBV10-3 with TRBJ2-1; perhaps TRBD2 as D (5 bases). Germline V gene lookup returns CDR1 ENHRY and CDR2 SYGVKD. The V gene lost 6 bases and the J gene lost 5 bases, with 14 bases spanning the gap. The CDR3 loop spans 14 amino acids. The CDR3 sequence is CAIRAAVTDNEQFF. The DNA of the CDR3 is TGTGCCATCAGAGCAGCGGTAACCGACAATGAGCAGTTCTTC.

CDR3 DNA sequence: TGCGCCAGCAGCCCAAAATCCCCGGGACAGGAGAATAGCAATCAGCCCCAGCATTTT. Protein sequence: CASSPKSPGQENSNQPQHF. This sequence joins TRBV10-2 and TRBJ1-5; 8 nucleotides line up with TRBD1. The trim removed 6 bases at V and 0 bases at J, leaving 16 bases unmatched. CDR1 is WSHSY, CDR2 SAAADI, per germline. This CDR3 contains 19 residues.

The chain couples TRBV6-5 to TRBJ1-1, with unresolved D. This CDR3 is built from 14 residues. V lost 2 bases and J lost 0, with 7 bases in between. CDR1 MNHEY and CDR2 SVGAGI come from the germline V gene. CDR3 DNA sequence: TGTGCCAGCAGTTACCTAGACCTGAACACTGAAGCTTTCTTT. Protein: CASSYLDLNTEAFF.

The chain carries TRBV29-1 and TRBJ2-1, with 11 nucleotides matching TRBD2. The CDR3 consists of 16 residues. Germline V gene lookup returns CDR1 SQVTM and CDR2 ANQGSEA. With 0 bases clipped from V and 3 bases from J, the junction kept 4 bases outside the gene matches. CDR3 protein: CSVEEGLAGFYNEQFF. In nucleotides, the CDR3 is TGCAGCGTTGAAGAAGGACTAGCGGGCTTCTACAATGAGCAGTTCTTC.

The V gene is TRBV4-1, the J gene TRBJ2-5; D remains unclear. Germline V gives CDR1 MGHRA, CDR2 YSYEKL. Deletions cut 3 bases from V and 5 bases from J, with 16 bases between. There are 15 residues in the CDR3. For the CDR3, the DNA is TGCGCCAGCAGCCATGTAGTGAATAGCTTGGAGACCCAGTACTTC. It specifies CASSHVVNSLETQYF.

The chain carries TRBV5-4 and TRBJ2-7; 10 nucleotides match TRBD1. Per germline, CDR1 SGHNT and CDR2 YYREEE (reference sequence). J gave up 5 bases and V 0 bases, and 2 bases lay outside the gene matches. This CDR3 is 14 amino acids long. The CDR3 loop is CASSLVDRGNEQYF. Written as DNA, the CDR3 is TGTGCCAGCAGCTTGGTGGACAGGGGGAACGAGCAGTACTTC.

In this sample, this clone turned up a few times. This chain connects TRBV19 to TRBJ1-5, with TRBD1 as a possible D gene (5 bases). CDR1 and CDR2 (germline): LNHDA, SQIVND (reference sequence). The CDR3 runs 17 residues. The V end was cut by 5 bases, the J end by 1 base, with 18 bases between. The CDR3 region is CASSPPVRGMSNQPQHF. The DNA of the CDR3 is TGTGCCAGTAGTCCGCCGGTGCGGGGGATGAGCAATCAGCCCCAGCATTTT.

This clone was recorded a few times. This chain connects TRBV6-1 to TRBJ2-7; D uncertain. V was clipped by 7 bases and J by 3 bases, with 4 bases between them. CDR3 length equals 10 residues. Germline V gene lookup returns CDR1 MNHNS and CDR2 SASEGT. CDR3 DNA: TGTGCCAGCAACAACTACGAGCAGTACTTC. This gives the protein CASNNYEQYF.

This sequence joins TRBV30 and TRBJ1-4, with D maybe TRBD1 (5 bases). Germline values: CDR1 GTSNPN, CDR2 SVGIG (reference sequence). The CDR3 is 14 amino acids. V was shortened by 0 bases and J by 5 bases, with 10 bases between the two germline ends. Here the CDR3 reads CAWSVGAENEKLFF. The CDR3 DNA reads as TGTGCCTGGAGTGTAGGGGCAGAAAATGAAAAACTGTTTTTT. The full variable domain, rest sourced from reference TRBV30 and TRBJ1-4, is SQTIHQWPATLVQPVGSPLSLECTVEGTSNPNLYWYRQAAGRGLQLLFYSVGIGQISSEVPQNLSASRPQDRQFILSSKKLLLSDSGFYLCAWSVGAENEKLFFGSGTQLSVL.

The chain joins TRBV9 to TRBJ1-2; TRBD1 matches 9 bases. The CDR3 extends over 16 amino acids. V shed 4 bases and J 7 bases; nucleotides not matched to a gene: 14. Germline V gene data show CDR1 as SGDLS and CDR2 as YYNGEE. CDR3 sequence (DNA): TGTGCCAGCAGCCCACCTCCGGGACAGGGAAATGGTGGCTACACCTTC. Its translation is CASSPPPGQGNGGYTF.

The chain uses TRBV27 and TRBJ2-7, with 7 bases that match TRBD2. V lost 3 bases and J lost 5; bases outside the gene matches: 7. The CDR3 has 14 residues. Per the germline V gene, CDR1 is MNHEY and CDR2 is SMNVEV (reference sequence). The chain's CDR3 is CASSLGGTVNEQYF. CDR3 bases: TGTGCCAGCAGTTTGGGAGGGACGGTGAACGAGCAGTACTTC.

The CDR3 bases are TGTGCCAGCAGTAACAGGGTGAACACTGAAGCTTTCTTT. Protein sequence: CASSNRVNTEAFF. V gene TRBV6-5 combines with J gene TRBJ1-1; possible D gene TRBD1, 6 bases. The CDR3 has 13 amino acids. With 5 bases removed from V and 0 bases from J, the gap between germline ends came to 7 bases. Germline assignment: CDR1 MNHEY and CDR2 SVGAGI.

This clone was seen a few times. The chain couples TRBV2 to TRBJ1-4; 10 bases fit TRBD1. The germline V gene encodes CDR1 SNHLY and CDR2 FYNNEI. CDR3 size: 13 residues. The trim removed 9 bases at V and 8 bases at J, leaving 6 bases unmatched. CDR3 coding DNA: TGTGCCAGGGGAGGACAGGGGGTAGAAAAACTGTTTTTT. Protein: CARGGQGVEKLFF.

This clone was found a few times. The V gene is TRBV6-5, the J gene TRBJ1-6; no reliable D call. Deletions cut 0 bases from V and 5 bases from J, with 11 bases between. CDR3 length: 16 amino acids. Germline CDR1 reads MNHEY; CDR2 reads SVGAGI. The CDR3: CASSYSWPSNNSPLHF. The DNA of the CDR3 is TGTGCCAGCAGTTACTCTTGGCCAAGTAATAATTCACCCCTCCACTTT.

The CDR3 sequence: CASSPRDRLGNTEAFF. The CDR3 DNA reads TGTGCCAGCAGCCCCCGGGACAGGTTAGGGAACACTGAAGCTTTCTTT. The chain joins TRBV7-2 to TRBJ1-1, with 8 bases that match TRBD1. CDR1 is SGHTA, CDR2 FQGNSA, per germline. V trimming: 5 bases; J trimming: 1 base; junction bases outside the gene matches: 9. CDR3 length: 16 residues.

The table lists this clone with a count of one. This rearrangement joins TRBV7-9 to TRBJ1-6, with D perhaps TRBD1 (5 bases). V was trimmed by 5 bases and J by 7 bases, leaving 18 bases between them. This CDR3 region has 16 residues. CDR1 and CDR2 from the germline V gene are SEHNR and FQNEAQ (reference sequence). This chain's CDR3 is CASSPMGGAGNSPLHF. CDR3 DNA: TGTGCCAGCAGCCCAATGGGGGGTGCGGGGAATTCACCCCTCCACTTT. Together with reference TRBV7-9 and TRBJ1-6, the CDR3 gives the full variable domain: DTGVSQNPRHKITKRGQNVTFRCDPISEHNRLYWYRQTLGQGPEFLTYFQNEAQLEKSRLLSDRFSAERPKGSFSTLEIQRTEQGDSAMYLCASSPMGGAGNSPLHFGNGTRLTVT.

This clone has just a few counts. The DNA for the CDR3 is TGTGCCAGCAGCCATCCGGGACAGGGGTTCTACGAGCAGTACTTC. Amino acid sequence: CASSHPGQGFYEQYF. The rearrangement links TRBV14 to TRBJ2-7; 10 bases are a match to TRBD1. V was pared by 3 bases and J by 3 bases, with 5 bases of the junction left unmatched. CDR3 length: 15 amino acids. From germline, CDR1 is SGHDN and CDR2 FVKESK.

This clone was picked up a small number of times. The V gene is TRBV27, the J gene TRBJ2-3; tentatively, D is TRBD1 (5 bases). The V end was cut by 4 bases, the J end by 5 bases, with 22 bases between. CDR3 length equals 17 residues. In germline, CDR1 is MNHEY, CDR2 SMNVEV (reference sequence). In DNA, the CDR3 is TGTGCCAGCAGTTCCTATGGACAAAGAATGTTGGGAGATACGCAGTATTTT. This sequence encodes CASSSYGQRMLGDTQYF.

The chain joins TRBV7-9 to TRBJ1-1; a possible D gene is TRBD1 (5 bases). Per the germline V gene, CDR1 is SEHNR and CDR2 is FQNEAQ (reference sequence). The CDR3 runs to 17 residues. The V gene lost 3 bases and the J gene lost 0 bases, with 17 bases spanning the gap. CDR3 sequence: CASSFPPIGQLNTEAFF. DNA of the CDR3: TGTGCCAGCAGCTTTCCTCCCATAGGACAACTGAACACTGAAGCTTTCTTT.

This chain links TRBV7-2 with TRBJ2-7; 9 positions agree with TRBD2. CDR3 length equals 15 residues. V shed 1 base and J 7 bases; nucleotides not matched to a gene: 8. CDR1 is SGHTA and CDR2 is FQGNSA in the germline V gene. This CDR3 reads CASSLGIAGAREQYF. CDR3 coding DNA: TGTGCCAGCAGCTTAGGTATAGCGGGAGCCCGAGAGCAGTACTTC.

The gene calls are TRBV5-8 and TRBJ2-7; 7 bases are a match to TRBD1. After removal of 2 bases from V and 1 base from J, the junction contained 3 bases not matched to a gene. The CDR3 totals 14 residues. Germline assignment: CDR1 SGHTS and CDR2 YDEGEE. The CDR3 region has the DNA TGTGCCAGCAGCTTCCCAGGGGGATCCTACGAGCAGTACTTC. Translated: CASSFPGGSYEQYF.

The chain joins TRBV10-3 to TRBJ2-5; 8 bases fit TRBD1. In germline, CDR1 is ENHRY, CDR2 SYGVKD. Trimming removed 10 bases from V and 5 bases from J; junction bases left unmatched: 6. The CDR3 is 12 amino acids. The DNA of the CDR3 is TGTGCCACCCAGGGGGCGAGGGAGACCCAGTACTTC. Protein: CATQGARETQYF.

V gene TRBV10-3 combines with J gene TRBJ2-2; TRBD1 matches at 9 bases. The ends lost 10 bases at V and 5 bases at J; junction bases unmatched: 8. The CDR3 is 14 amino acids. Germline V gives CDR1 ENHRY, CDR2 SYGVKD. The CDR3 bases are TGTGCCAGCCACGGGACAGGGAGGACCGGGGAGCTGTTTTTT. This codes for CASHGTGRTGELFF.

J is TRBJ1-2 and V is TRBV30, with D possibly being TRBD1 (6 bases). Germline values: CDR1 GTSNPN, CDR2 SVGIG (reference sequence). The CDR3 extends over 10 amino acids. Deletions cut 1 base from V and 10 bases from J, with 7 bases between. DNA for the CDR3: TGTGCCTGGAGTGAGGGGGACTACACCTTC. Its protein is CAWSEGDYTF. The whole variable domain, filled in from reference TRBV30 and TRBJ1-2, reads SQTIHQWPATLVQPVGSPLSLECTVEGTSNPNLYWYRQAAGRGLQLLFYSVGIGQISSEVPQNLSASRPQDRQFILSSKKLLLSDSGFYLCAWSEGDYTFGSGTRLTVV.

This clone was seen just once. The gene calls are TRBV6-1 and TRBJ2-7, with D possibly being TRBD2 (6 bases). CDR1 and CDR2 from the germline V gene are MNHNS and SASEGT. This CDR3 has 15 residues. V lost 4 bases and J 0 bases, leaving 13 bases between the germline ends. CDR3 coding DNA: TGTGCCAGCAGTGGGGAGGTCGCGAGCTCCTACGAGCAGTACTTC. Residues: CASSGEVASSYEQYF.

The chain joins TRBV7-9 to TRBJ2-1; 8 bases are shared with TRBD2. CDR1 is SEHNR and CDR2 is FQNEAQ in the germline V gene (reference sequence). Losses at the gene ends were 5 bases for V and 6 bases for J; bases not matched to a gene: 12. The CDR3 is made up of 16 amino acids. CDR3 nucleotides: TGTGCCAGCAGCCCGTTGGAAGCGGGAGCGGGCAATGAGCAGTTCTTC. It yields the protein CASSPLEAGAGNEQFF.

This chain joins TRBV6-5 and TRBJ2-1, with 7 bases that match TRBD2. V shed 5 bases, J shed 5 bases, and the junction held 6 bases outside the gene matches. The CDR3 loop spans 14 amino acids. The V gene's germline CDR1 is MNHEY and CDR2 SVGAGI. The CDR3 DNA follows: TGTGCCAGCAGTGTTGGTCTAGCGGACAATGAGCAGTTCTTC. This encodes CASSVGLADNEQFF.